Below, 10 T cell receptor beta chains from the same sample are listed, as sequenced in a study of blood T cells in healthy people across ages. The second PCR ran roughly 6 to 11 cycles with a sample-barcoded 5' primer and J-beta primers. TCRdb ran MiXCR on the 5' RACE reads and lists one entry per CDR3 protein. The data contain 750,000 or so distinct CDR3 sequences, approximately 25% of them singletons. These data also featured in a second study, about T cells of mothers and their children.

Specimen: blood. All receptors come from a boy younger than 18 in good health.

The V and J genes are TRBV7-8 and TRBJ2-1, with TRBD2 identical over 8 bases. The length of the CDR3 is 15 residues. V shed 1 base, J shed 7 bases, and the junction held 6 bases outside the gene matches. Germline assignment: CDR1 SGHVS and CDR2 FQNEAQ. The CDR3 DNA reads as TGTGCCAGCAGCTTAGTCCGGGGGGGCTGGAATGAGCAGTTCTTC. The encoded protein is CASSLVRGGWNEQFF. Based on the CDR3 plus reference TRBV7-8 and TRBJ2-1, the full variable domain is GAGVSQSPRYKVAKRGQDVALRCDPISGHVSLFWYQQALGQGPEFLTYFQNEAQLDKSGLPSDRFFAERPEGSVSTLKIQRTQQEDSAVYLCASSLVRGGWNEQFFGPGTRLTVL.

The chain is built from TRBV6-4 and TRBJ2-3; D is unclear. CDR1 is MRHNA, CDR2 SNTAGT, per germline. The CDR3 is 13 residues long. V lost 5 bases and J 4 bases, leaving 10 bases between the germline ends. The CDR3 DNA reads as TGTGCCAGCAGTAGCCAGGACCCAGATACGCAGTATTTT. Translation gives CASSSQDPDTQYF.

This clonotype has ten or more counts. In nucleotides, the CDR3 is TGCGCCAGCAGCTTGGAGGGGGGCTCCTACGAGCAGTACTTC. Residues: CASSLEGGSYEQYF. The chain combines TRBV5-1 with TRBJ2-7; the D call may be TRBD1 or TRBD2 (6 bases each). The V and J ends lost 0 bases and 0 bases respectively, with 7 bases between them. CDR1 and CDR2 from the germline V gene are SGHRS and YFSETQ. The CDR3 length is 14 residues.

This clonotype was seen more than once but under ten times. The rearrangement uses TRBV28 and TRBJ2-2; D is ambiguous. Germline lookup yields CDR1 MDHEN and CDR2 SYDVKM. The CDR3 covers 15 residues. V lost 0 bases and J lost 3, with 8 bases in between. CDR3 sequence (DNA): TGTGCCAGCAGTTTATGGACGGATTACACCGGGGAGCTGTTTTTT. It encodes CASSLWTDYTGELFF.

The chain carries TRBV11-2 and TRBJ2-1; D uncertain. The germline gives CDR1 SGHAT, CDR2 FQNNGV. The CDR3 loop spans 13 amino acids. With 5 bases removed from V and 3 bases from J, the gap between germline ends came to 8 bases. DNA of the CDR3: TGTGCCAGCAGCCAACTCCGCTACAATGAGCAGTTCTTC. Translation: CASSQLRYNEQFF.

This clonotype was counted between two and nine times. The V call is TRBV7-2, the J call TRBJ1-2; 8 positions match TRBD1. Trimming took 5 bases from V and 8 from J; bases not matched to a gene: 7. The CDR3 runs 13 residues. The germline CDR1 and CDR2 sequences are SGHTA and FQGNSA. The CDR3 sequence is CASSPQGVGGYTF. As DNA, the CDR3 is TGTGCCAGCAGCCCACAGGGGGTGGGGGGCTACACCTTC.

This chain connects TRBV6-2 or TRBV6-3 to TRBJ2-5; 10 nucleotides line up with TRBD2. The better agreement between TRBJ2-7 and the DNA end casts doubt on the J call. From germline, CDR1 is MNHEY and CDR2 SVGEGT. The CDR3 spans 15 residues. The CDR3 protein is CASSYLTSGLSEQYV. CDR3 nucleotides: TGTGCCAGCAGTTACTTGACTAGCGGGCTTAGCGAGCAGTACGTC.

This clonotype was counted between two and nine times. The V and J genes are TRBV6-6 and TRBJ1-5, with D uncertain. Trimming shortened V by 7 bases and J by 0 bases, and 13 bases separated the two germline ends. CDR1 and CDR2 (germline): MNHNY, SVGAGI (reference sequence). The CDR3 is made up of 15 amino acids. CDR3 bases: TGTGCCAGCATCGACCGACCCTATAGCAATCAGCCCCAGCATTTT. The encoded protein is CASIDRPYSNQPQHF.

The chain combines TRBV7-9 with TRBJ2-5; 7 bases fit TRBD2. Trimming cost V 4 bases and J 2 bases; bases outside gene matches: 7. Germline-derived CDR1 and CDR2 are SEHNR and FQNEAQ (reference sequence). The CDR3 covers 15 residues. The CDR3 reads CASSSIQRGQETQYF. The CDR3, as DNA: TGTGCCAGCAGCTCGATTCAGCGGGGACAAGAGACCCAGTACTTC.

The CDR3 protein is CASGLVNGSSQPQHF. CDR3 DNA sequence: TGTGCTAGTGGTTTGGTAAATGGTTCCAGTCAGCCCCAGCATTTT. The chain links TRBV12-5 to TRBJ1-5; D gene ambiguous. The germline V gene encodes CDR1 LGHNT and CDR2 FRNRAP. V was shortened by 0 bases and J by 6 bases, with 12 bases between the two germline ends. This CDR3 is built from 15 residues.